This T cell receptor (beta chain) was identified during a study of CD8+CD57+ T cells in acquired aplastic anemia. Study information: Roughly 3.2 ug was the average amount of DNA from sorted CD4+ and CD8+ cells.

Note on this clonotype: A read error may produce the germline difference seen at one junction end.

TCR beta VDJ and CDR3 were profiled, and genomic DNA was the template. TCRdb re-called the reads through MiXCR, storing one row per CDR3 protein. In the table there are a few hundred thousand distinct CDR3 sequences, around 82% of which are singletons. Germline lookup yields CDR1 SGDLS and CDR2 YYNGEE. The CDR3 covers 15 residues. Patients picked for sequencing had shown CD8+CD57+ cell expansion detected by flow cytometry. The sample taken for sequencing was sorted CD4+, CD8+, or CD8+CD57+ T cells (not recorded which) from PBMCs. This chain links TRBV9 with TRBJ1-1; D ambiguous. This clonotype was sampled from a human donor with aplastic anemia. In DNA, the CDR3 is TGTGCCAGCAGCTTAGATCTAGCAGCGAAGACTGATGCTTTCTTT. It yields the protein CASSLDLAAKTDAFF.